The 20 T cell receptor beta chains below come from one sample, sequenced in a study of spatial heterogeneity in lung cancer. Time point defined: sample taken at primary tumor resection. In each case, whole RNA from tumor, nontumor lung or frozen PBMC was sequenced unsorted. TCRdb recomputed calls from the 5' RACE reads with MiXCR, one row per CDR3 protein. The data show some 940 distinct CDR3 sequences, about 13% seen once. The sample was PBMCs, taken at surgery. These receptors all come from a male donor with early-stage non-small cell lung cancer.

This clonotype was detected many times. Because this beta chain is a stray read in a library intended to capture alpha chains, its abundance should not be given much weight. The V call is TRBV7-6, the J call TRBJ2-3; 11 nucleotides line up with TRBD2. With V trimmed by 5 bases and J by 2 bases, 3 bases remained unmatched. This CDR3 is built from 15 residues. Germline CDR1 and CDR2: SGHVS and FNYEAQ. The DNA of the CDR3 is TGTGCCAGCAGCGGGACTAGCGGTTCCACAGATACGCAGTATTTT. This encodes CASSGTSGSTDTQYF.

This clonotype was picked up many times. This beta chain slipped into a library made for alpha chains as a stray read, so its size is not meaningful. The J gene is TRBJ2-6, the V gene TRBV4-3; 7 bases align to TRBD1. The V gene end was trimmed by 2 bases and the J gene end by 2 bases; junction bases not matched to a gene: 3. This CDR3 has 16 residues. The germline CDR1 and CDR2 sequences are LGHNA and YSLEER. This CDR3 is CASSQTQGTGANVLTF. CDR3 bases: TGCGCCAGCAGCCAAACACAGGGGACTGGGGCCAACGTCCTGACTTTC.

This clonotype was found many times. The size of this beta chain means little, since it is a stray read in a library made for alpha chains. V gene TRBV6-2 or TRBV6-3 combines with J gene TRBJ1-2, with TRBD1 matching 7 bases. J gave up 7 bases and V 7 bases, and 12 bases lay outside the gene matches. Per the germline V gene, CDR1 is MNHEY and CDR2 is SVGEGT. CDR3 length equals 14 residues. The CDR3 loop reads CASIRTGAPTGYTF. CDR3 nucleotide sequence: TGTGCCAGCATTCGGACAGGTGCTCCAACTGGCTACACCTTC.

This clonotype is termed medium-sized. Found in a library prepared for alpha chains, this beta chain is an off-target read, and its abundance has little meaning. The CDR3 DNA reads TGTGCCGCACGGAGTGAAAGGAACACCGGGGAGCTGTTTTTT. This sequence encodes CAARSERNTGELFF. The chain recombines TRBV6-6 with TRBJ2-2, with D unclear. V lost 11 bases and J lost 1, with 14 bases in between. In germline, CDR1 is MNHNY, CDR2 SVGAGI (reference sequence). The CDR3 is 14 residues long.

This clonotype occurred many times. Within a library made for alpha chains, this beta chain is off target, and its count is uninformative. The chain combines TRBV6-1 with TRBJ1-5; 10 positions agree with TRBD1. Per germline, CDR1 MNHNS and CDR2 SASEGT. After removal of 6 bases from V and 5 bases from J, the junction contained 7 bases not matched to a gene. The CDR3 spans 15 residues. The CDR3 protein is CASRTGQGGYQPQHF. The CDR3 region has the DNA TGTGCCAGCAGAACTGGACAGGGGGGCTATCAGCCCCAGCATTTT.

This clonotype was picked up many times. Being off target in a library aimed at alpha chains, this beta chain has a size of little meaning. The chain links TRBV29-1 to TRBJ2-2; D is ambiguous. Per germline, CDR1 SQVTM and CDR2 ANQGSEA. Deletions cut 3 bases from V and 0 bases from J, with 5 bases between. This CDR3 region has 13 residues. The CDR3, as DNA: TGCAGCGTTGACAAGGCGAACACCGGGGAGCTGTTTTTT. This codes for CSVDKANTGELFF.

The table lists this clonotype with many counts. This beta chain lies outside the target of a library built for alpha chains; its clone size means little. The V gene is TRBV12-3 or TRBV12-4, the J gene TRBJ2-1; TRBD1 matches at 7 bases. The CDR3 totals 16 residues. The junction had 14 bases not matched to a gene; V was cut back by 6 bases and J by 6 bases. The CDR3 is CASSSRGQTFGNEQFF. The CDR3 bases are TGTGCCAGCAGCTCCCGGGGACAGACGTTCGGCAATGAGCAGTTCTTC.

This clonotype was picked up many times. This beta chain is off target for a library built for alpha chains, so its abundance means little. The chain links TRBV12-3 or TRBV12-4 to TRBJ2-5; 7 nucleotides line up with TRBD1. After removal of 7 bases from V and 3 bases from J, the junction contained 5 bases not matched to a gene. The CDR3 runs 13 residues. CDR3 nucleotides: TGTGCCAGCATCCTGGGGACAGAAGAGACCCAGTACTTC. Amino acid sequence: CASILGTEETQYF.

By share of the sample, this clonotype is large. This beta chain lies outside the target of a library built for alpha chains; its clone size means little. The chain carries TRBV6-6 and TRBJ2-5; 8 nucleotides agree with TRBD1. The CDR3 has 13 residues. Germline assignment: CDR1 MNHNY and CDR2 SVGAGI (reference sequence). Trimming took 6 bases from V and 4 from J; bases not matched to a gene: 4. DNA of the CDR3: TGTGCCAGCAGCCTCGACAGGGGAGAGACCCAGTACTTC. Its translation is CASSLDRGETQYF.

By sample fraction, this clonotype is large. As an off-target read in a library built for alpha chains, this beta chain has a frequency of little significance. The chain employs TRBV5-1 and TRBJ2-3; D is ambiguous. CDR1 and CDR2 from the germline V gene are SGHRS and YFSETQ. The CDR3 runs 14 residues. Trimming shortened V by 4 bases and J by 0 bases, and 9 bases separated the two germline ends. The CDR3 nucleotides read TGCGCCAGCAGCCTTCCGGAGAGCACAGATACGCAGTATTTT. This encodes CASSLPESTDTQYF. Full variable domain (missing parts from reference TRBV5-1 and TRBJ2-3): KAGVTQTPRYLIKTRGQQVTLSCSPISGHRSVSWYQQTPGQGLQFLFEYFSETQRNKGNFPGRFSGRQFSNSRSEMNVSTLELGDSALYLCASSLPESTDTQYFGPGTRLTVL.

This clonotype is categorized as large (0.1 to 1%). This beta chain is off target for a library built for alpha chains, so its abundance means little. The rearrangement links TRBV7-6 to TRBJ2-7, with D maybe TRBD1 (6 bases). Trimming took 5 bases from V and 5 from J, leaving 10 bases between them. The germline V gene has CDR1 SGHVS and CDR2 FNYEAQ. This CDR3 contains 12 residues. CDR3 region: CASSPDSHEQYF. DNA of the CDR3: TGTGCCAGCAGCCCGGACAGTCACGAGCAGTACTTC.

This clonotype was counted at least ten times. In a library made to pick up alpha chains, this beta chain is a stray read with a size that means little. This chain connects TRBV3-1 to TRBJ1-2; 8 nucleotides align to TRBD1. The CDR3 has 20 amino acids. Germline assignment: CDR1 LGHDT and CDR2 YNNKEL (reference sequence). Trimming cost V 1 base and J 2 bases; bases outside gene matches: 18. CDR3 loop: CASSQGEVGQGARWNYGYTF. As DNA, the CDR3 is TGTGCCAGCAGCCAAGGCGAGGTTGGGCAGGGGGCGAGGTGGAACTATGGCTACACCTTC.

This clonotype was counted a few times. Found in a library prepared for alpha chains, this beta chain is an off-target read, and its abundance has little meaning. The chain is built from TRBV14 and TRBJ1-2; unclear D gene. Trimming shortened V by 5 bases and J by 4 bases, and 11 bases separated the two germline ends. CDR3 length equals 13 residues. The germline V gene encodes CDR1 SGHDN and CDR2 FVKESK. The CDR3 DNA is TGTGCCAGCAGCTCGGCGGAGGGCTATGGCTACACCTTC. This sequence encodes CASSSAEGYGYTF.

This clonotype is judged medium-sized. This beta chain represents an off-target read in a library built for alpha chains; its size is of limited meaning. The chain recombines TRBV7-6 with TRBJ1-1; TRBD1 aligns across 11 bases. Germline lookup yields CDR1 SGHVS and CDR2 FNYEAQ. Unmatched junction bases numbered 5, after V lost 4 bases and J lost 1 base. This CDR3 spans 16 amino acids. The chain's CDR3 is CASSSGQGAGNTEAFF. In DNA form, the CDR3 reads TGTGCCAGCAGCTCCGGACAGGGGGCAGGGAACACTGAAGCTTTCTTT.

Note on this clonotype: A read error may be the cause here, since a much bigger clone is one base away. This beta chain is an unintended read in a library built for alpha chains; its size means little. This chain links TRBV5-1 with TRBJ2-3; TRBD2 matches at 8 bases. The CDR3 consists of 14 residues. Germline CDR1 SGHRS, CDR2 YFSETQ. The CDR3 DNA reads TGCGCCAGCAGCCCGGGGGGGGTGAGGGATACGCAGAATTTT. This codes for CASSPGGVRDTQNF.

The table lists this clonotype with many counts. This beta chain slipped into a library made for alpha chains as a stray read, so its size is not meaningful. V usage is TRBV30 and J usage is TRBJ2-1, with D perhaps matching TRBD2 (6 bases). Between the trimmed V and J ends, which lost 0 bases and 7 bases, there was a span of 7 bases. The CDR3 runs to 12 residues. From germline, CDR1 is GTSNPN and CDR2 SVGIG (reference sequence). CDR3 nucleotides: TGTGCCTGGAGTGTACGGGGGAATGAGCAGTTCTTC. Translating gives CAWSVRGNEQFF.

The sample holds many counts of this clonotype. This beta chain represents an off-target read in a library built for alpha chains; its size is of limited meaning. The chain combines TRBV12-3 or TRBV12-4 with TRBJ2-3; possibly TRBD1 for D (6 bases). This CDR3 spans 15 amino acids. V was pared by 0 bases and J by 2 bases, with 9 bases between. CDR3 amino acids: CASSLAGAYTDTQYF. The DNA for the CDR3 is TGTGCCAGCAGTTTAGCGGGGGCCTACACAGATACGCAGTATTTT.

In its sample, this clonotype was seen many times. For a library built for alpha chains, this beta chain is a stray read; little rests on its size. The chain employs TRBV20-1 and TRBJ1-1; the D is unclear. V lost 3 bases to trimming and J lost 0 bases, with 8 bases between them. Germline lookup yields CDR1 DFQATT and CDR2 SNEGSKA (reference sequence). This CDR3 region has 13 residues. The CDR3 spells CSARLPVNTEAFF. The CDR3 DNA reads TGCAGTGCTAGGTTGCCGGTGAACACTGAAGCTTTCTTT.

By frequency in the sample, this clonotype is large. This beta chain slipped into a library made for alpha chains as a stray read, so its size is not meaningful. V gene TRBV18 combines with J gene TRBJ1-6; 8 nucleotides match TRBD1. The germline gives CDR1 KGHSH, CDR2 LQKENI. Germline trimming cut 3 bases from V and 7 bases from J; bases unmatched to any gene: 5. This CDR3 contains 15 residues. The CDR3 DNA is TGTGCCAGCTCACCGTCGACAGGGGTGAATTCACCCCTCCACTTT. It translates to CASSPSTGVNSPLHF.

Comment on this clonotype: A much larger clone is a single base away; this may be a read error. This beta chain slipped into a library made for alpha chains as a stray read, so its size is not meaningful. CDR3 DNA: TGTGCCATCAGTGCCTTCCCGGGACAGGGAACGGGAGAGACCCAGTACTTC. It specifies CAISAFPGQGTGETQYF. This chain connects TRBV10-3 to TRBJ2-5, with 9 bases lining up with TRBD1. CDR1 and CDR2 (germline): ENHRY, SYGVKD. The CDR3 sequence is 17 residues long. With V trimmed by 4 bases and J by 4 bases, 13 bases remained unmatched.